This TCR beta chain was recovered during a study of T cells after posttransplantation cyclophosphamide. The repertoire was sequenced with immunoSEQ multiplex PCR; TCRdb's copy has only in-frame clones and lacks some. Recorded here are about 14,000 clones, none singletons. Concerning this clone itself: The antigen is undetermined.

Study observations and caveats: Skin or GI-infiltrating T cells shared few TRB sequences with blood.

A marrow graft followed busulfan-fludarabine conditioning, with cyclophosphamide on days +3 and +4. The source of this sequence is a female patient in her 40s who received an allogeneic stem cell transplant from a related donor, was CMV-positive, and had no GVHD. Some of these T cells may belong to the graft donor. This specimen consisted of PBMCs, obtained 950 to 1,200 days after allogeneic stem cell transplant with posttransplant cyclophosphamide.

The CDR3 protein is CASSQGEGDEQFF. CDR3 sequence (DNA): TGCGCCAGCAGCCAGGGGGAGGGCGATGAGCAGTTCTTC. The gene calls are TRBV4-1 and TRBJ2-1; 7 nucleotides align to TRBD2. Unmatched junction bases numbered 4, after V lost 3 bases and J lost 8 bases. The CDR3 contains 13 residues. CDR1 and CDR2 from the germline V gene are MGHRA and YSYEKL.